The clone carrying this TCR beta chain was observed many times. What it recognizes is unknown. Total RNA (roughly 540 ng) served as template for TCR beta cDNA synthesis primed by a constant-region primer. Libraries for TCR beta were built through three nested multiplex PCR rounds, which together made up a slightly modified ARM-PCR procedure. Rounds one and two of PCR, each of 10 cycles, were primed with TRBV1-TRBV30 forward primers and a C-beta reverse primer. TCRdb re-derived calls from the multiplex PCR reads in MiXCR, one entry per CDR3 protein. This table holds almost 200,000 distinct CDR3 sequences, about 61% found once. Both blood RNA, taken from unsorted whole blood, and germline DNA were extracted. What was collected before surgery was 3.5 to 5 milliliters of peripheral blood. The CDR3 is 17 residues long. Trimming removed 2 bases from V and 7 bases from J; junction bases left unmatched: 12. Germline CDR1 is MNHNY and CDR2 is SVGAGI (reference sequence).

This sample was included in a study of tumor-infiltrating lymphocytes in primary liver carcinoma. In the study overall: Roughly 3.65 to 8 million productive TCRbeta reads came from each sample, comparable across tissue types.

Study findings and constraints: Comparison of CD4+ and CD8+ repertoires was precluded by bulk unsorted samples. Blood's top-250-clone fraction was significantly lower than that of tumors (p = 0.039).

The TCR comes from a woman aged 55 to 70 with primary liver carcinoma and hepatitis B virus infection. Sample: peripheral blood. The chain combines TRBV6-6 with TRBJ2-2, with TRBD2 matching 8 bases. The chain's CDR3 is CASSYDPYGRAGGELFF. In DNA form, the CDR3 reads TGTGCCAGCAGTTACGACCCCTACGGGAGGGCCGGCGGGGAGCTGTTTTTT.